The clone carrying this TCR beta chain showed up just a few times. Its antigen is currently unknown. CDR3 length: 13 amino acids. Trimming removed 2 bases at V and 4 bases at J, with 9 bases between. Germline V CDR1 and CDR2: SGHTA, FQGNSA. The data are from a study of T cells after yellow fever vaccination. Conversion of TCR transcripts into cDNA relied on 5'RACE template switching, which added a universal primer site and UMIs. TCRdb reprocessed the 5' RACE reads with MiXCR, giving one entry per CDR3 protein. The sample shows approximately 260,000 distinct CDR3 sequences, 13% of them seen only once. Study findings and constraints: Some clonotypes were seen in both the CD4 and the CD8 compartments. These made up a small share and likely arose from convergent recombination. Researchers report a weaker secondary response that nonetheless peaked faster, day 5 versus 15. Booster sampling recovered most clones from primary vaccination (96% CD4, around 88% CD8).

This material consisted of CD4+ T cells sorted from PBMCs, taken 45 days after the yellow fever booster vaccination. The origin of this receptor is a man younger than 40 who received the YFV17D yellow fever vaccine. The chain couples TRBV7-2 to TRBJ2-7; possibly TRBD2 for D (5 bases). As DNA, the CDR3 is TGTGCCAGCAGCTTATCGGAGGCTTACGAGCAGTACTTC. Amino acid sequence: CASSLSEAYEQYF.